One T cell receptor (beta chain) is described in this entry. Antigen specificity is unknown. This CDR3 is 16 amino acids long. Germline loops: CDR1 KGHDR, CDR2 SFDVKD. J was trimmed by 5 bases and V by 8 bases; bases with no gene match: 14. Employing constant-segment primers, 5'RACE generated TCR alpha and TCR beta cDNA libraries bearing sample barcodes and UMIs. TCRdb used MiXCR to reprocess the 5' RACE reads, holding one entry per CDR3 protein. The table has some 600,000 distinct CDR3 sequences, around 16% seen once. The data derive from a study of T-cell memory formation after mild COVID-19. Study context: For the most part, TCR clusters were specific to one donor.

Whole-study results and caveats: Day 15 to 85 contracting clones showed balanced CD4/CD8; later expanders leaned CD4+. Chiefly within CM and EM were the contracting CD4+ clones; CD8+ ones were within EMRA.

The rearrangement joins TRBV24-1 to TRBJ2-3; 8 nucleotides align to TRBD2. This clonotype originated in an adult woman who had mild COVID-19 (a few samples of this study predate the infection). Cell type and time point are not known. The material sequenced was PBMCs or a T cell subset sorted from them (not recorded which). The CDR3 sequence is CATTDPGGPSGDTQYF. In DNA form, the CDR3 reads TGTGCCACCACAGACCCGGGAGGGCCCTCGGGAGATACGCAGTATTTT.